This T cell receptor beta chain derives from a study of molecular identifiers for immune sequencing clone quantification. Study-wide points: Clones carrying above 20 RNA copies accounted for over 98% of effector molecules, under 1% in naive cells. Detectable among approximately 1 million naive cells, according to reports, was Jurkat TCR RNA spiked in from one cell.

Trimming pared 4 bases from V and 2 bases from J, leaving 12 bases between. Per germline, CDR1 SGHAT and CDR2 FQNNGV. The CDR3 has 16 amino acids. CD8+CD4-CCR7+CD45RA+ sorting gave the naive CD8 T cells. This clonotype was seen a handful of times. The antigen is undetermined. This may come from a read error, since a much larger clone is one base off. Previously described methods with listed TCR primers produced the bulk TCR libraries. TCRdb re-analysed the PCR reads in MiXCR, keeping a single row per CDR3 protein. The sample records 7,500 to 10,000 distinct CDR3 sequences, approximately 19% being singletons.

Material: naive CD8+ T cells from blood, with Jurkat cell RNA spiked in. Subset in this sample: FACS-sorted CD8+CD4-CCR7+CD45RA+ naive T cells. This clonotype originated in a human donor in good health. Some libraries in this study had Jurkat cell RNA spiked in. The chain joins TRBV11-2 to TRBJ2-6; tentatively, D is TRBD2 (6 bases). The CDR3 DNA is TGTGCCAGCAGCTCGGACGGGGGAGCTGGGGCCAACGTCCTGACTTTC. It translates to CASSSDGGAGANVLTF.